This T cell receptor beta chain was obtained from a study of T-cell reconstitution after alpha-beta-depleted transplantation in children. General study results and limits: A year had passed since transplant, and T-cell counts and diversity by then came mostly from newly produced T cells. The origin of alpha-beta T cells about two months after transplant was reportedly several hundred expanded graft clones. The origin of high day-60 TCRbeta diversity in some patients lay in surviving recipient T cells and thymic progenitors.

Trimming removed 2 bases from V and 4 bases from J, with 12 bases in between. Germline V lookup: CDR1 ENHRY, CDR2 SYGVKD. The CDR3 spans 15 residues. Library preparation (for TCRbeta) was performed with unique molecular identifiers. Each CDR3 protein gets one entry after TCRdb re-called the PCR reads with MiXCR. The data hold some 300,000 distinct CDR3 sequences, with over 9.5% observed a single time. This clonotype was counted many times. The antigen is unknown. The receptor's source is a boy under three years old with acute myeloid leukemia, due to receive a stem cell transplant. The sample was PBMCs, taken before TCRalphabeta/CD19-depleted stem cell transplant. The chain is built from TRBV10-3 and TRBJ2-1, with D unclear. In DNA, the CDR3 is TGTGCCATCAGTGAGGACTTCCCTCGTTACAATGAGCAGTTCTTC. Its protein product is CAISEDFPRYNEQFF.